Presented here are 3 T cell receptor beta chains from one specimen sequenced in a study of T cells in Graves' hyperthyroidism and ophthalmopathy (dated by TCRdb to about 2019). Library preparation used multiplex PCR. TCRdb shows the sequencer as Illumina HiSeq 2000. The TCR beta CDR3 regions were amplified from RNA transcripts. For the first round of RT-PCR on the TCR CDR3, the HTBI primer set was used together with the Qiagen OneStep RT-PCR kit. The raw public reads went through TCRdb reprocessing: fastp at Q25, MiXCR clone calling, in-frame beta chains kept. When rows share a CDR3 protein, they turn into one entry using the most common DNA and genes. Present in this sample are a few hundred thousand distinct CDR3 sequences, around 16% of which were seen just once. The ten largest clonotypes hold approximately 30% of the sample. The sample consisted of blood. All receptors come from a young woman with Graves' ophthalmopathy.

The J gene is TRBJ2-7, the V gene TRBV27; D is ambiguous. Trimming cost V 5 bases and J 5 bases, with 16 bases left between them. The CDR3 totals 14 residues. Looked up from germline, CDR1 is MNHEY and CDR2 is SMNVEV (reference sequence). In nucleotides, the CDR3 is TGTGCCAGCAGTCCTCACTTGAAAGGAGACGAGCAGTACTTC. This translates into CASSPHLKGDEQYF.

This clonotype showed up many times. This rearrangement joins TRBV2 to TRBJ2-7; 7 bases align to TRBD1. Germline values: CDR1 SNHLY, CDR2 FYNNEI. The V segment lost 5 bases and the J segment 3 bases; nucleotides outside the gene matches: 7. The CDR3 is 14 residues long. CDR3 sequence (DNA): TGTGCCAGCAGTCCGGCAGGGGGATACTACGAGCAGTACTTC. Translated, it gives CASSPAGGYYEQYF.

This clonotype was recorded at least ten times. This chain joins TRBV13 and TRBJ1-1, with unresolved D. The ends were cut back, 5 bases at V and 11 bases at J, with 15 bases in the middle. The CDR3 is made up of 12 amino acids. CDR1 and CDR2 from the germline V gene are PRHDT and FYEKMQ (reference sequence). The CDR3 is CASSPPLEWAFF. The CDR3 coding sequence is TGTGCCAGCAGCCCGCCCCTTGAGTGGGCTTTCTTT.